Sequencing of this T cell receptor (beta chain) was carried out in a study of T cells after yellow fever vaccination. Broader study findings: Post-booster samples contained most primary-vaccination clones (approximately 95% CD4, approximately 88% CD8). The secondary response was weaker but peaked faster, day 5 versus 15. A small share of clonotypes appeared in both CD4 and CD8 compartments.

Template switching by 5'RACE produced TCR cDNA, adding a universal primer site and UMIs. TCRdb independently ran MiXCR on the 5' RACE reads; one entry per CDR3 protein. The sample carries some 390,000 distinct CDR3 sequences, about 19% recorded once. This clonotype was detected once. Its antigen remains unknown. The specimen was PBMCs, collected before the yellow fever booster vaccination. This receptor was identified in a man between 18 and 35 years old who received the YFV17D yellow fever vaccine.

CDR3: CSASPAGFEAFF. CDR3 in DNA: TGCAGTGCTAGCCCTGCGGGCTTTGAAGCTTTCTTT. V gene TRBV20-1 combines with J gene TRBJ1-1; no clear D gene. CDR3 size: 12 residues. With 3 bases removed from V and 7 bases from J, the gap between germline ends came to 12 bases. Looked up from germline, CDR1 is DFQATT and CDR2 is SNEGSKA (reference sequence).